The clone carrying this T cell receptor beta chain qualifies as medium-sized. This table comes from immunoSEQ multiplex PCR, and its TCRdb copy is limited to in-frame clones, with some not included. Here the sample spans about 53,000 clones, under 90% being singletons. This record belongs to a study of blood T cell repertoires in COVID-19. V lost 4 bases, J lost 0 bases, and 9 bases lay in between. The CDR3 loop spans 14 amino acids. Looked up from germline, CDR1 is MGHRA and CDR2 is YSYEKL. This receptor was taken from an elderly woman with COVID-19, enrolled during active disease. Sequencing was performed on peripheral blood. This chain links TRBV4-1 with TRBJ1-2, with D possibly matching TRBD1 (6 bases). For the CDR3, the DNA is TGCGCCAGCAGCCTGGACAGAGCTAACTATGGCTACACCTTC. Its protein is CASSLDRANYGYTF.